The 6 T cell receptor beta chains in this list originate from one sample, sequenced in a study of shared clonotypes between healthy human individuals. Some clones are missing from TCRdb's copy, which holds only in-frame ones; the method was immunoSEQ multiplex PCR. Among some 2.1 million clones listed, 85% to 95% were seen once. Sequencing input: naive CD4+ T cells sorted from blood. As for subset: CD45RA+ positively selected. All receptors come from a young man in good health.

The count of this clone is one. The genes are TRBV28 and TRBJ1-3, with D perhaps TRBD1 (5 bases). This CDR3 is built from 15 residues. V was cut by 5 bases and J by 0 bases, with 11 bases left in between. In germline, CDR1 is MDHEN, CDR2 SYDVKM. The CDR3 DNA is TGTGCCAGCAGTCCCCGACAGATCTCTGGAAACACCATATATTTT. It encodes CASSPRQISGNTIYF.

The chain couples TRBV15 to TRBJ2-1; TRBD2 matches 11 bases. The germline V gene encodes CDR1 LNHNV and CDR2 YYDKDF (reference sequence). V gave up 2 bases and J gave up 0 bases; unmatched junction bases: 9. The CDR3 has 19 amino acids. CDR3 coding DNA: TGTGCCACCAGCAGATTCGGGACTAGCGGACCCAGCTCCTACAATGAGCAGTTCTTC. Translating it yields CATSRFGTSGPSSYNEQFF.

V usage is TRBV28 and J usage is TRBJ1-2; D might be TRBD1 (6 bases). CDR3 length equals 13 residues. V lost 4 bases and J lost 8, with 14 bases in between. Germline CDR1 is MDHEN and CDR2 is SYDVKM. CDR3 in amino acids: CASSSSGDRGYTF. The CDR3 coding sequence is TGTGCCAGCAGTTCCTCAGGGGATAGGGGCTACACCTTC.

The J gene is TRBJ1-4, the V gene TRBV5-1; D gene uncertain. Per germline, CDR1 SGHRS and CDR2 YFSETQ. The V gene lost 4 bases and the J gene lost 6 bases, with 13 bases spanning the gap. The CDR3 contains 14 residues. CDR3 coding DNA: TGCGCCAGCAGCCCAGCCCAAGGCCATGAAAAACTGTTTTTT. The encoded protein is CASSPAQGHEKLFF.

This rearrangement joins TRBV5-1 to TRBJ2-7; weak D call: TRBD2 (7 bases). Germline assignment: CDR1 SGHRS and CDR2 YFSETQ. Deletions cut 1 base from V and 5 bases from J, with 19 bases between. The CDR3 covers 16 residues. The CDR3 loop reads CASSLSEGGQSNEQYF. In nucleotides, the CDR3 is TGCGCCAGCAGCTTGTCTGAGGGGGGGCAGAGTAACGAGCAGTACTTC.

This chain links TRBV4-3 with TRBJ1-2; possibly TRBD1 for D (5 bases). V dropped 1 base and J dropped 3 bases, with 12 bases sitting between them. CDR1 and CDR2 from the germline V gene are LGHNA and YSLEER. The CDR3 extends over 15 amino acids. CDR3 coding DNA: TGCGCCAGCAGCCAAGGAGGGGCCGGGGACTATGGCTACACCTTC. This codes for CASSQGGAGDYGYTF.